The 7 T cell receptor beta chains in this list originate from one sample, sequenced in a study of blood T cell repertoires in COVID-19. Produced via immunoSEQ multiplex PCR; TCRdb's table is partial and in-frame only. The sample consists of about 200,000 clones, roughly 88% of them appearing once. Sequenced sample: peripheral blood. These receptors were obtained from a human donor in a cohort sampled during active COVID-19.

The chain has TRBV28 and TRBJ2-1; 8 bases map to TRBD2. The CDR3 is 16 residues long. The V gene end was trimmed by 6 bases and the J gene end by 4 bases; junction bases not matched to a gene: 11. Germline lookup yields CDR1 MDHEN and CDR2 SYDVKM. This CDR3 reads CASSNALAGPYNEQFF. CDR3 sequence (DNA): TGTGCCAGCAGCAACGCTCTAGCGGGCCCATACAATGAGCAGTTCTTC.

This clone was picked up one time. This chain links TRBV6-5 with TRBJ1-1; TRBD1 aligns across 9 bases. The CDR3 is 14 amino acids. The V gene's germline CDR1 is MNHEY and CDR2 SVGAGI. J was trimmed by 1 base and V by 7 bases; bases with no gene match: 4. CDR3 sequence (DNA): TGTGCCAGCACTACGGGACAGGGGAACACTGAAGCTTTCTTT. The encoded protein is CASTTGQGNTEAFF.

CDR3 loop: CASSRGQGLLSNTEAFF. The CDR3 nucleotides are TGTGCCAGCAGCCGGGGACAGGGTCTCCTCTCGAACACTGAAGCTTTCTTT. The rearrangement links TRBV5-8 to TRBJ1-1; 9 bases map to TRBD1. Germline V gene lookup returns CDR1 SGHTS and CDR2 YDEGEE. J gave up 1 base and V 4 bases, and 11 bases lay outside the gene matches. The CDR3 is 17 residues long.

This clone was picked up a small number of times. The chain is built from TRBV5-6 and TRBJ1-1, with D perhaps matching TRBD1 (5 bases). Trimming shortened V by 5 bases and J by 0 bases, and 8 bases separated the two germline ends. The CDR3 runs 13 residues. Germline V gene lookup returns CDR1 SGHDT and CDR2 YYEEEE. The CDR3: CASRDTMNTEAFF. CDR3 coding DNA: TGTGCCAGCAGGGACACAATGAACACTGAAGCTTTCTTT.

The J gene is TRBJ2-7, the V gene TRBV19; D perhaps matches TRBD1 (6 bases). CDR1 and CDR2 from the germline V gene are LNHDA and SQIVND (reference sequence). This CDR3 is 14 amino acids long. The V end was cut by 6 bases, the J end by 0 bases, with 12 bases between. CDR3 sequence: CASRETGGSYEQYF. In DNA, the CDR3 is TGTGCCAGTAGAGAGACAGGCGGCTCCTACGAGCAGTACTTC.

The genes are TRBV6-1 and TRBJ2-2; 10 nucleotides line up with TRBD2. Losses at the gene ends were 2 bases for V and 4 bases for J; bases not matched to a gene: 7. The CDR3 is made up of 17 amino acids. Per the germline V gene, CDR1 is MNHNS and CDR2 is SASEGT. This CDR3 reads CASSELAGERGTGELFF. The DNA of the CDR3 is TGTGCCAGCAGTGAACTAGCGGGAGAACGTGGCACCGGGGAGCTGTTTTTT.

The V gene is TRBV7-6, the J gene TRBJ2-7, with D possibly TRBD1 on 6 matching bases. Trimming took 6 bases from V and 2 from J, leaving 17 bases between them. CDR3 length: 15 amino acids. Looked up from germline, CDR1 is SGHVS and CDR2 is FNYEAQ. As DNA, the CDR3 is TGTGCCAGCAGTCGGGCGGCAGGACAGACCTACGAGCAGTACTTC. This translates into CASSRAAGQTYEQYF.